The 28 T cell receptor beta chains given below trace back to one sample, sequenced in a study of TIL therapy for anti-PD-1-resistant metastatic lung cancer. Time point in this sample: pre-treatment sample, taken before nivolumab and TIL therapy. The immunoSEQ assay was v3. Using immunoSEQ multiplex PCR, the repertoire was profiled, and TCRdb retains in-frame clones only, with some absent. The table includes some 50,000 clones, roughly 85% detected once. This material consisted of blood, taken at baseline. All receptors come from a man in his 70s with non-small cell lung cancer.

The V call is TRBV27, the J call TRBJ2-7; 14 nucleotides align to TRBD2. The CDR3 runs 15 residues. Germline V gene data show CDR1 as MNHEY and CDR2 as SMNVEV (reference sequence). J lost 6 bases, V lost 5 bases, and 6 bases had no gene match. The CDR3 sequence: CASSSGTSGSGEQYF. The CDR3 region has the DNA TGTGCCAGCAGTAGCGGGACTAGCGGGAGTGGCGAGCAGTACTTC.

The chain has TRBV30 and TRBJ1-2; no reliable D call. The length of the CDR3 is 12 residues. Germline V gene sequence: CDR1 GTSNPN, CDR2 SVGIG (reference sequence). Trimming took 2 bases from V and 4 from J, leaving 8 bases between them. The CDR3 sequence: CAWSSQAYGYTF. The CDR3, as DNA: TGTGCCTGGAGTTCCCAGGCCTATGGCTACACCTTC.

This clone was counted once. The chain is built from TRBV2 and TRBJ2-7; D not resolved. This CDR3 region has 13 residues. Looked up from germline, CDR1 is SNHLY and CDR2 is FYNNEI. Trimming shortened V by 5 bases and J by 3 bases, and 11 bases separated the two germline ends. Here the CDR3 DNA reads TGTGCCAGCAGTCCCCGACCAGACTACGAGCAGTACTTC. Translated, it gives CASSPRPDYEQYF. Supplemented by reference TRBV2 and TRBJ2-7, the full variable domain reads EPEVTQTPSHQVTQMGQEVILRCVPISNHLYFYWYRQILGQKVEFLVSFYNNEISEKSEIFDDQFSVERPDGSNFTLKIRSTKLEDSAMYFCASSPRPDYEQYFGPGTRLTVT.

The CDR3 loop reads CASSQGSFILLANTEAFF. As DNA, the CDR3 is TGCGCCAGCAGCCAAGGTAGTTTTATCCTTCTCGCGAACACTGAAGCTTTCTTT. V and J are TRBV4-1 and TRBJ1-1; no reliable D call. Trimming took off 1 base at V and 1 base at J, with 19 bases between the two ends. The CDR3 has 18 residues. The germline gives CDR1 MGHRA, CDR2 YSYEKL.

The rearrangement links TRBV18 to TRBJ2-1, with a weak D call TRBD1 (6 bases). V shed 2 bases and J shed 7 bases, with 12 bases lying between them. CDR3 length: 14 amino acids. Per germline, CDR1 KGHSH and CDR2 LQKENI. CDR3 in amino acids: CASSPRGSRNEQFF. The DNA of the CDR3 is TGTGCCAGCTCACCAAGGGGGAGTAGGAATGAGCAGTTCTTC.

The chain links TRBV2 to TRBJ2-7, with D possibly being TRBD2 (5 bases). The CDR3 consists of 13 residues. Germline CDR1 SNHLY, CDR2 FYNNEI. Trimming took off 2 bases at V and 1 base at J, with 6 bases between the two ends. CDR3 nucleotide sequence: TGTGCCAGCAGTGAAACTAGATCCTACGAGCAGTACTTC. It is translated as CASSETRSYEQYF.

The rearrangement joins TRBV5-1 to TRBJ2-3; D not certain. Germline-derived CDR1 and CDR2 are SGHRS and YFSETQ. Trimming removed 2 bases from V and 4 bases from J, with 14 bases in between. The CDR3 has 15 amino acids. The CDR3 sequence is CASSLTPLSPDTQYF. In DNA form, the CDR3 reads TGCGCCAGCAGCTTAACCCCTTTAAGCCCAGATACGCAGTATTTT.

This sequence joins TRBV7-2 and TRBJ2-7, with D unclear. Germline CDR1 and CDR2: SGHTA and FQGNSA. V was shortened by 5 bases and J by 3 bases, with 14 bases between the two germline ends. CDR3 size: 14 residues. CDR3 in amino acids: CASSPIVSNYEQYF. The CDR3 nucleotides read TGTGCCAGCAGCCCTATTGTGAGTAACTACGAGCAGTACTTC.

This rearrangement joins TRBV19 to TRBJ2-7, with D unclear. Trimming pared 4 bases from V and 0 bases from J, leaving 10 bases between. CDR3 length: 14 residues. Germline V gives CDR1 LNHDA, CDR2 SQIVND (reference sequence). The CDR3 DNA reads TGTGCCAGTAGTAACGAGGCCAGCTCCTACGAGCAGTACTTC. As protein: CASSNEASSYEQYF.

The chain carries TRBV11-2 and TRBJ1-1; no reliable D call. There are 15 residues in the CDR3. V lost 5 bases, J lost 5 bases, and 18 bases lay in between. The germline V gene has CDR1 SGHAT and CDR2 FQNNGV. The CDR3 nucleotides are TGTGCCAGCAGCCAACACAGAAGCGGTTTGACTGAAGCTTTCTTT. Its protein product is CASSQHRSGLTEAFF.

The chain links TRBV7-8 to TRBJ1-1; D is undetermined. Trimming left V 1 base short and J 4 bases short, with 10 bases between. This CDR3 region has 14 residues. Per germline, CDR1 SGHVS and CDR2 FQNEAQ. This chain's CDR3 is CASSLDTWGTEAFF. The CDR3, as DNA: TGTGCCAGCAGCTTAGATACTTGGGGCACTGAAGCTTTCTTT.

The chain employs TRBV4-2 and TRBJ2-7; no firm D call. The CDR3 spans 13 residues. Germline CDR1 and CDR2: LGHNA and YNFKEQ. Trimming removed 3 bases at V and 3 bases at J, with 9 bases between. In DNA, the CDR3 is TGTGCCAGCAGCCAGCCTAGTGACTACGAGCAGTACTTC. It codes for CASSQPSDYEQYF.

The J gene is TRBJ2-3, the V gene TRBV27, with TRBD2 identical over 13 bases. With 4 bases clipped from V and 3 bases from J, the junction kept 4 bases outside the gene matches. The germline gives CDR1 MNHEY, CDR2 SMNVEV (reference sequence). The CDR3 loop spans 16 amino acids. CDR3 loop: CASSYWTSGRTDTQYF. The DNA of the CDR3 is TGTGCCAGCAGTTATTGGACTAGCGGGAGAACAGATACGCAGTATTTT.

The DNA of the CDR3 is TGTGCCAGTAGTATAATCACCGGGACAGGTTATAATTCACCCCTCCACTTT. This translates into CASSIITGTGYNSPLHF. The chain carries TRBV19 and TRBJ1-6, with TRBD1 matching over 8 bases. CDR1 is LNHDA, CDR2 SQIVND, per germline (reference sequence). The V and J ends lost 2 bases and 4 bases, in that order; junction bases with no gene match: 7. The CDR3 contains 17 residues.

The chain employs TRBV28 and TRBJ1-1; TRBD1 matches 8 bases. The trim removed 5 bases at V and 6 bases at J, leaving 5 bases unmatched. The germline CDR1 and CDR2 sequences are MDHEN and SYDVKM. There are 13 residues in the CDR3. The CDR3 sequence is CASSTGTGAEAFF. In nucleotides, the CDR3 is TGTGCCAGCAGTACCGGGACAGGAGCTGAAGCTTTCTTT.

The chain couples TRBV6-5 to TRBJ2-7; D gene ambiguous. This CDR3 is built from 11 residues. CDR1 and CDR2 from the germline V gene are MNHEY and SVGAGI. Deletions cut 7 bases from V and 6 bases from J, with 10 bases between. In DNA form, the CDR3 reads TGTGCCAGCACCCGAAACGGCGAGCAGTACTTC. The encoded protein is CASTRNGEQYF.

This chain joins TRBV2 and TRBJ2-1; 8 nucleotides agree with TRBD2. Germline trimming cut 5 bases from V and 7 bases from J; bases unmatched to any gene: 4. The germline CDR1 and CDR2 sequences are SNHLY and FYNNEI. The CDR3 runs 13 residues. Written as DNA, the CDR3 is TGTGCCAGCAGTCCAGCGGGAGTTAATGAGCAGTTCTTC. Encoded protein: CASSPAGVNEQFF.

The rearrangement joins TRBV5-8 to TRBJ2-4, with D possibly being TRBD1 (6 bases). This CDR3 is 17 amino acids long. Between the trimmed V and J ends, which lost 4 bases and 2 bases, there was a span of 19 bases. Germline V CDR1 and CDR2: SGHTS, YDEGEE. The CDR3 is CASSRGGAPLSKNIQYF. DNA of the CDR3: TGTGCCAGCAGCCGAGGGGGAGCACCTCTTTCCAAAAACATTCAGTACTTC.

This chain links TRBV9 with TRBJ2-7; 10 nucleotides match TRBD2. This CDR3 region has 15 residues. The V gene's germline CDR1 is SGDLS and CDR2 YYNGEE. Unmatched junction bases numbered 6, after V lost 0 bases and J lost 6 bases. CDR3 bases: TGTGCCAGCAGCGTAGAGGGGCTAGCGGGAGTCGAGCAGTACTTC. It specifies CASSVEGLAGVEQYF. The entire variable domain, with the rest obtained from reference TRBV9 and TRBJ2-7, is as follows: DSGVTQTPKHLITATGQRVTLRCSPRSGDLSVYWYQQSLDQGLQFLIQYYNGEERAKGNILERFSAQQFPDLHSELNLSSLELGDSALYFCASSVEGLAGVEQYFGPGTRLTVT.

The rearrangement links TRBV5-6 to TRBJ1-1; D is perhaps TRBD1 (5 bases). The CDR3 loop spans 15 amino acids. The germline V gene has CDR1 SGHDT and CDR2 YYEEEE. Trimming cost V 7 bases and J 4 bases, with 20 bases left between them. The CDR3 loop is CASRREDMGGTEAFF. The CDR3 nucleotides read TGTGCCAGCCGGCGTGAGGATATGGGGGGCACTGAAGCTTTCTTT.

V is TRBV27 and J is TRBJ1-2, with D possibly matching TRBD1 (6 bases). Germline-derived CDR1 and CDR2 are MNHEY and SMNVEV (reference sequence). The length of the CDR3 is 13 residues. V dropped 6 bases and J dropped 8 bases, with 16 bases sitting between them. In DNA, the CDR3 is TGTGCCAGCAGGTACAGGGAAGGCGACGGCTACACCTTC. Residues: CASRYREGDGYTF.

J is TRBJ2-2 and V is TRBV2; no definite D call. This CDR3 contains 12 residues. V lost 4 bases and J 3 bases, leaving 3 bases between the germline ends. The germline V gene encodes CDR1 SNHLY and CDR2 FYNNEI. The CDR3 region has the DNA TGTGCCAGCAGTGTTTACACCGGGGAGCTGTTTTTT. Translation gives CASSVYTGELFF.

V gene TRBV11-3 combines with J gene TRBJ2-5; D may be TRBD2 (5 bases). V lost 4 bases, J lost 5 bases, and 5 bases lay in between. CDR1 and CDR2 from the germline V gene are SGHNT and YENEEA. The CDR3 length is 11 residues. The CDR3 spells CASSSGETQYF. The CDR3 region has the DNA TGTGCCAGCAGCTCGGGGGAGACCCAGTACTTC.

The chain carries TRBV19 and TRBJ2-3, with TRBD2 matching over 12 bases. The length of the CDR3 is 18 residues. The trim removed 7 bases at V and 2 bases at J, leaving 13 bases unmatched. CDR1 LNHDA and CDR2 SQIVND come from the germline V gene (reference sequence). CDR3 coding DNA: TGTGCCAGTACAAAATATCTACTAGCGGGAGGAAACACAGATACGCAGTATTTT. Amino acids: CASTKYLLAGGNTDTQYF.

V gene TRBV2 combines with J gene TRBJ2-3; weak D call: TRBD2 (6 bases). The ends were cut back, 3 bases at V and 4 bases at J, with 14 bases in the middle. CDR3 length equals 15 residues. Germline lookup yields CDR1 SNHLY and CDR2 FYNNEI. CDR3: CASSDLEGASDTQYF. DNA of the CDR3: TGTGCCAGCAGTGATCTGGAGGGAGCTTCAGATACGCAGTATTTT.

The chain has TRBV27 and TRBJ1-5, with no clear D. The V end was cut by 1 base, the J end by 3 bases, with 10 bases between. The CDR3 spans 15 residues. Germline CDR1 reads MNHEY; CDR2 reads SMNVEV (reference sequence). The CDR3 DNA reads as TGTGCCAGCAGTTTATGGGGTAGGGACAATCAGCCCCAGCATTTT. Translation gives CASSLWGRDNQPQHF.

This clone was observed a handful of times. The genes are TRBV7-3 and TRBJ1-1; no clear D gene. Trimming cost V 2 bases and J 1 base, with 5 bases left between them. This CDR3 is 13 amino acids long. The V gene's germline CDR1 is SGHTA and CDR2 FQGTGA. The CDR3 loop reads CASSLQENTEAFF. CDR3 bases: TGTGCCAGCAGCTTACAGGAGAACACTGAAGCTTTCTTT.

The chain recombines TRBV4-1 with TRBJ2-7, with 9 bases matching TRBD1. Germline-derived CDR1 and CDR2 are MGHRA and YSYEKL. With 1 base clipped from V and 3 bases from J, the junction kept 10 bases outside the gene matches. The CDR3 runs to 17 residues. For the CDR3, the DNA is TGCGCCAGCAGCCAAGGCCCGGGACAGGGAATAATCTACGAGCAGTACTTC. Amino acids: CASSQGPGQGIIYEQYF.